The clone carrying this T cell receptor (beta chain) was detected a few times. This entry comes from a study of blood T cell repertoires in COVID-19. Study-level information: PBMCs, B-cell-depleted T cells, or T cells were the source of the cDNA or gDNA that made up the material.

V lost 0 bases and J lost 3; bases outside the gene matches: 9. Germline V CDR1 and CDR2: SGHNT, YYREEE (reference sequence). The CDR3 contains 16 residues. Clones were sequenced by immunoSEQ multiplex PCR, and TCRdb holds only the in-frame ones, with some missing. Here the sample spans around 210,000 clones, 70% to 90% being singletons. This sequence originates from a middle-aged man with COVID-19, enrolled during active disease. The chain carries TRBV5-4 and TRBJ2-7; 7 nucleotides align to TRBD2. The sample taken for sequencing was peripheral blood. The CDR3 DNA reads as TGTGCCAGCAGCTTGGCCCCTAGCGGTACTATCTACGAGCAGTACTTC. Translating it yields CASSLAPSGTIYEQYF.